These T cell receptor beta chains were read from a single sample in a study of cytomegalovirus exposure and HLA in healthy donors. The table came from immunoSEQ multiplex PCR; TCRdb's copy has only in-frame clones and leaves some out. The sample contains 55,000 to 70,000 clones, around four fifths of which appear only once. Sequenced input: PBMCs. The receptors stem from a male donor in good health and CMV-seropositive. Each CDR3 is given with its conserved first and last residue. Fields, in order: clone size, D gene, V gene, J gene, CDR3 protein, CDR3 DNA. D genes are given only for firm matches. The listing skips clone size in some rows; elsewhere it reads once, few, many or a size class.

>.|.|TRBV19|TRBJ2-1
CASREDQNNYNEQFF
TGTGCCAGTAGGGAGGACCAGAACAACTACAATGAGCAGTTCTTC
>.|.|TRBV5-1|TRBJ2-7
CASSLQAVPYEQYF
TGCGCCAGCAGCTTGCAGGCTGTCCCCTACGAGCAGTACTTC
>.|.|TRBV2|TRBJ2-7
CASSRALRTYEQYF
TGTGCCAGCAGCCGCGCCCTGAGGACCTACGAGCAGTACTTC
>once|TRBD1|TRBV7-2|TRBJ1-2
CASSSGQIYGYTF
TGTGCCAGCAGTTCGGGACAGATCTATGGCTACACCTTC
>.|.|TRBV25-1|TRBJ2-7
CASSYRVSEQYF
TGTGCCAGCAGCTACAGGGTTAGCGAGCAGTACTTC
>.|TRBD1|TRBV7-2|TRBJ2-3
CASSSRDTGVIRSTDTQYF
TGTGCCAGCAGCTCCCGGGACACAGGGGTAATTCGTAGCACAGATACGCAGTATTTT
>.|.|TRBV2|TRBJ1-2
CASSGPGGYTF
TGTGCCAGCAGCGGTCCGGGGGGCTACACCTTC
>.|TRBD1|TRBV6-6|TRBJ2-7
CASSYAGQASYEQYF
TGTGCCAGCAGTTACGCGGGACAGGCCTCCTACGAGCAGTACTTC
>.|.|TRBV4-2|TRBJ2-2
CASSQAGTPWELFF
TGTGCCAGCAGCCAGGCCGGGACTCCTTGGGAGCTGTTTTTT
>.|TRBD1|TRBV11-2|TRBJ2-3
CASRLQGAADTQYF
TGTGCCAGCAGACTTCAGGGGGCCGCAGATACGCAGTATTTT
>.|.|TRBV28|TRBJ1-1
CASSFRGLNTEAFF
TGTGCCAGCAGTTTCCGGGGATTGAACACTGAAGCTTTCTTT
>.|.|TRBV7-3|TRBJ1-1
CASNLWGRAYTEAFF
TGTGCCAGCAATCTATGGGGCCGCGCCTACACTGAAGCTTTCTTT
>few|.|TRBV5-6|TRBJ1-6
CASSLGTTPLHF
TGTGCCAGCAGCCTTGGTACTACACCCCTCCACTTT
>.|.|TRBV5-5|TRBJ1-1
CASSPQTQLNTEAFF
TGTGCCAGCAGCCCACAGACGCAGCTGAACACTGAAGCTTTCTTT
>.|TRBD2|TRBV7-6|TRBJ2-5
CASSYIAGGQETQYF
TGTGCCAGCAGCTATATAGCGGGGGGGCAAGAGACCCAGTACTTC
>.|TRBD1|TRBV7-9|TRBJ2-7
CASSTRQGRGSYEQYF
TGTGCCAGCAGCACACGACAGGGGCGAGGCTCCTACGAGCAGTACTTC
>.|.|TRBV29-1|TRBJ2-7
CSVARNSYEQYF
TGCAGCGTGGCCAGGAACTCCTACGAGCAGTACTTC
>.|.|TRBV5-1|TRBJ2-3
CASSLDHRVLGTDTQYF
TGCGCCAGCAGCTTGGACCACCGGGTTCTCGGCACAGATACGCAGTATTTT
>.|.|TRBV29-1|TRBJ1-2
CSAEVLGGYTF
TGCAGCGCCGAGGTGCTGGGTGGCTACACCTTC
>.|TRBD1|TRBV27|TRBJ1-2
CASSAKQGANYGYTF
TGTGCCAGCAGTGCGAAACAGGGGGCTAACTATGGCTACACCTTC
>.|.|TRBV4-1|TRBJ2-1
CASSQVEQVYNEQFF
TGCGCCAGCAGCCAAGTAGAACAGGTCTACAATGAGCAGTTCTTC
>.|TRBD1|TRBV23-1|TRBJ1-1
CASSHRGLVRTEAFF
TGCGCCAGCAGTCACAGGGGGCTCGTAAGGACTGAAGCTTTCTTT
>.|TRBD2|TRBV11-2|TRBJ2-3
CASSLRARRGGNDTQYF
TGTGCCAGCAGCTTAAGGGCCCGTCGGGGGGGTAACGATACGCAGTATTTT
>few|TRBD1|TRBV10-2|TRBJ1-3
CASSETGAHSGNTIYF
TGCGCCAGCAGTGAGACAGGGGCCCACTCTGGAAACACCATATATTTT
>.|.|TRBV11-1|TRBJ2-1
CASSPRVGKQGEQFF
TGTGCCAGCAGCCCCAGAGTAGGGAAGCAGGGAGAGCAGTTCTTC
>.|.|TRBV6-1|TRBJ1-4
CASHDIEEKLFF
TGTGCCAGCCACGATATCGAGGAAAAACTGTTTTTT
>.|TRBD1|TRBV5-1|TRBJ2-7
CASSFGQAYEQYF
TGCGCCAGCAGCTTTGGACAGGCCTACGAGCAGTACTTC
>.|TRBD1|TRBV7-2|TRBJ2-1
CASSLFQRTGAYNEQFF
TGTGCCAGCAGCTTATTTCAACGGACAGGGGCTTACAATGAGCAGTTCTTC
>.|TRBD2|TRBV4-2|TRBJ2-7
CASSQARREASGGESSYEQYF
TGTGCCAGCAGCCAAGCGCGCCGAGAGGCTAGCGGGGGGGAGAGCTCCTACGAGCAGTACTTC
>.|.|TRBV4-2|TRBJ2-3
CASSTGVAGITDTQYF
TGTGCCAGCAGTACGGGGGTGGCGGGGATCACAGATACGCAGTATTTT
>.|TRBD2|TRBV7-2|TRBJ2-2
CASRTSGATGELFF
TGTGCCAGCAGGACTAGCGGGGCCACCGGGGAGCTGTTTTTT
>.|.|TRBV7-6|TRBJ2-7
CASSLGMEGPTYEQYF
TGTGCCAGCAGCTTAGGAATGGAGGGCCCAACCTACGAGCAGTACTTC
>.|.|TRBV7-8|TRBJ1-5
CASSPGVNQPQHF
TGTGCCAGCAGCCCGGGTGTCAATCAGCCCCAGCATTTT
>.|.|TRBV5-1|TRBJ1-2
CASTIGGNYGYTF
TGCGCCAGCACGATCGGGGGGAACTATGGCTACACCTTC
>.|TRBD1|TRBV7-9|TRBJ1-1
CASSLGDRENTEAFF
TGTGCCAGCAGCTTAGGGGACAGGGAGAACACTGAAGCTTTCTTT
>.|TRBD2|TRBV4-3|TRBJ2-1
CASSQDPWRLAAGRIYNEQFF
TGCGCCAGCAGCCAGGATCCGTGGAGGCTAGCGGCCGGACGAATCTACAATGAGCAGTTCTTC
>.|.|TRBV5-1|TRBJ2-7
CASSLDTGTRDEQYF
TGCGCCAGCAGCTTGGACACCGGGACACGGGACGAGCAGTACTTC
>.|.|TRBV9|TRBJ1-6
CASSVEQGDSPLHF
TGTGCCAGCAGCGTAGAACAGGGTGATTCACCCCTCCACTTT
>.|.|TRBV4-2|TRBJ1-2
CASSQESGRTNYGYTF
TGTGCCAGCAGCCAAGAGTCTGGCAGAACAAACTATGGCTACACCTTC
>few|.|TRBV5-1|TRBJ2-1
CASSLAGFDEQFF
TGCGCCAGCAGCTTGGCGGGGTTCGATGAGCAGTTCTTC
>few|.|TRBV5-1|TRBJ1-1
CASSLSGGSTEAFF
TGCGCCAGCAGCTTGAGTGGGGGGTCCACTGAAGCTTTCTTT
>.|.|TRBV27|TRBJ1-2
CASSLAQDRYGYTF
TGTGCCAGCAGTTTAGCCCAGGACAGATATGGCTACACCTTC
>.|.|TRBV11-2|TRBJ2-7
CASSPPNGGNYEQYF
TGTGCCAGCAGCCCCCCGAACGGCGGGAACTACGAGCAGTACTTC
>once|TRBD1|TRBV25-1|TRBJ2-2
CASSPLGDRSTGELFF
TGTGCCAGCAGCCCCCTAGGGGACAGATCCACCGGGGAGCTGTTTTTT
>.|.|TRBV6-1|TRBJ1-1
CASSVTENTEAFF
TGTGCCAGCAGTGTAACAGAGAACACTGAAGCTTTCTTT
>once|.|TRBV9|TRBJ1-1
CASSGAGTPGTEAFF
TGTGCCAGCAGCGGAGCCGGGACACCGGGGACTGAAGCTTTCTTT
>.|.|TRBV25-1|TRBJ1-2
CASSEGGDFYGYTF
TGTGCCAGCAGTGAAGGGGGGGATTTCTATGGCTACACCTTC
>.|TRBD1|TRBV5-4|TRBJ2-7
CASSSRVGTASYEQYF
TGTGCCAGCAGCTCTCGGGTGGGGACAGCGTCCTACGAGCAGTACTTC
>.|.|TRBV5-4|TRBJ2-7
CASSHRVDYEQYF
TGTGCCAGCAGCCACAGGGTCGACTACGAGCAGTACTTC